This TCR beta chain came from a study of T cells in Graves' hyperthyroidism and ophthalmopathy. Germline trimming cut 6 bases from V and 1 base from J; bases unmatched to any gene: 7. Germline CDR1 reads MGHRA; CDR2 reads YSYEKL. This CDR3 has 16 residues. The CDR3 regions of TCR beta were amplified from RNA transcripts. The HTBI set primed first-round TCR CDR3 RT-PCR. TCRdb re-called the multiplex PCR reads with MiXCR, one entry per CDR3 protein. The sample records around 760,000 distinct CDR3 sequences, around 40% being singletons. Diagnosis rested on symptoms, serum thyroxine and TRAb, thyroid ultrasound, and orbital computed tomography.

The specimen was blood. The receptor's source is a woman in her forties with Graves' hyperthyroidism. This chain links TRBV4-1 with TRBJ1-3; 9 bases agree with TRBD1. DNA for the CDR3: TGCGCCAGCAGGCAAAACAGGGGGCTTTCTGGAAACACCATATATTTT. This sequence encodes CASRQNRGLSGNTIYF.